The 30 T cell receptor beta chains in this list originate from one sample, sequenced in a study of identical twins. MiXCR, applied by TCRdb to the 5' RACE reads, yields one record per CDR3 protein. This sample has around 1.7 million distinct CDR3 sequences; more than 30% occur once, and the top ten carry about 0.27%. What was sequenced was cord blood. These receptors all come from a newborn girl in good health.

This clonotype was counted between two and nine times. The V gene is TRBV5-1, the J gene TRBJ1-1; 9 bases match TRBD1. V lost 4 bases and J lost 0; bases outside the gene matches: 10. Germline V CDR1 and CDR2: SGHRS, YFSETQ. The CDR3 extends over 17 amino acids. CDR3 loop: CASSKTGGLWMNTEAFF. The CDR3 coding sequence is TGCGCCAGCAGCAAGACAGGGGGGTTGTGGATGAACACTGAAGCTTTCTTT.

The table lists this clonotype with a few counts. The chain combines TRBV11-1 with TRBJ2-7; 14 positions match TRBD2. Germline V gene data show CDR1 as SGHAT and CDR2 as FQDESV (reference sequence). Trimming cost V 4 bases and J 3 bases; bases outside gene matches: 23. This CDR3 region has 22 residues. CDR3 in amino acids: CASSSFYDPGTSGRENYYEQYF. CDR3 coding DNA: TGTGCCAGCAGCTCCTTTTACGACCCCGGGACTAGCGGGAGAGAGAACTACTACGAGCAGTACTTC.

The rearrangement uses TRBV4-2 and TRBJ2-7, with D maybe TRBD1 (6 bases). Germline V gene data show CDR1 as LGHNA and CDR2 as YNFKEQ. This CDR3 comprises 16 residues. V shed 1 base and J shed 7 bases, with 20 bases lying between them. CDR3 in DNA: TGTGCCAGCAGCCAAGGGGTAGGGGGTCGCTACAATGAGCAGTACTTC. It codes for CASSQGVGGRYNEQYF.

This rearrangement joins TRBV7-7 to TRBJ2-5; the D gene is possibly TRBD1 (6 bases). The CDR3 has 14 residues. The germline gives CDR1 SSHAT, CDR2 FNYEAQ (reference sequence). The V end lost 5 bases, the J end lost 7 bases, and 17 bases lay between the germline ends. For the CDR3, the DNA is TGTGCCAGCAGCGGAGAAGTCTCCAGGGGGACCCAGTACTTC. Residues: CASSGEVSRGTQYF.

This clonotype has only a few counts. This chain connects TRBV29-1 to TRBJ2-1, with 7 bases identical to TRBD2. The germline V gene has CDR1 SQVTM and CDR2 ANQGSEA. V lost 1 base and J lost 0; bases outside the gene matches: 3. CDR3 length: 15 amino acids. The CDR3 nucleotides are TGCAGCGTTGAAGGGGGCGGGGGCTCCTACAATGAGCAGTTCTTC. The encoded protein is CSVEGGGGSYNEQFF.

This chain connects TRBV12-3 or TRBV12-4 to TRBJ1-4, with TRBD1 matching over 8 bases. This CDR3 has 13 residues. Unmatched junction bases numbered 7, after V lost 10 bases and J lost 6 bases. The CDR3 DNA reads TGTGCCATCGACCAGGGGGCAGATGAAAAACTGTTTTTT. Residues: CAIDQGADEKLFF.

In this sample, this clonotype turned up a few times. As DNA, the CDR3 is TGTGCCAGCAGCCATAGAACGGGGACCCAGTACTTC. This translates into CASSHRTGTQYF. The V and J genes are TRBV3-1 and TRBJ2-5; unclear D gene. The CDR3 runs 12 residues. Germline CDR1 and CDR2: LGHDT and YNNKEL (reference sequence). Trimming pared 3 bases from V and 7 bases from J, leaving 9 bases between.

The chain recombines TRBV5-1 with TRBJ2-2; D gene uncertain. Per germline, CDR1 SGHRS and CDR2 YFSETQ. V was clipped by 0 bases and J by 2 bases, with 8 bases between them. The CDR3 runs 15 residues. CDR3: CASSLGPINTGELFF. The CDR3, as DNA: TGCGCCAGCAGCTTGGGGCCTATTAACACCGGGGAGCTGTTTTTT. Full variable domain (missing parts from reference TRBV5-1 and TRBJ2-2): KAGVTQTPRYLIKTRGQQVTLSCSPISGHRSVSWYQQTPGQGLQFLFEYFSETQRNKGNFPGRFSGRQFSNSRSEMNVSTLELGDSALYLCASSLGPINTGELFFGEGSRLTVL.

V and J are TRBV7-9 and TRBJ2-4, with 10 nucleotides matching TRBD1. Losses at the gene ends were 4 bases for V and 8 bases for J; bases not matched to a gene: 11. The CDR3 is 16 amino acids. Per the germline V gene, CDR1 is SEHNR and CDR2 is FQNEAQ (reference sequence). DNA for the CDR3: TGTGCCAGCAGCTCCCGGGACAGGGGTGAGCGGGACATTCAGTACTTC. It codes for CASSSRDRGERDIQYF.

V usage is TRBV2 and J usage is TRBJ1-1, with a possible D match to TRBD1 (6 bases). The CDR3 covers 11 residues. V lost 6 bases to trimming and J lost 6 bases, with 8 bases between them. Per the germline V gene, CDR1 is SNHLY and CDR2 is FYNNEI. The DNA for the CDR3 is TGTGCCAGCAGGGGACACCCTGAAGCTTTCTTT. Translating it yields CASRGHPEAFF.

Written as DNA, the CDR3 is TGCGCCAGCAGCTTGGAAGGCCCCCTAGCGGGGTTCTACAATGAGCAGTTCTTC. It codes for CASSLEGPLAGFYNEQFF. V gene TRBV5-1 combines with J gene TRBJ2-1; 9 bases match TRBD2. The CDR3 extends over 18 amino acids. V trimming: 0 bases; J trimming: 3 bases; junction bases outside the gene matches: 10. The germline gives CDR1 SGHRS, CDR2 YFSETQ.

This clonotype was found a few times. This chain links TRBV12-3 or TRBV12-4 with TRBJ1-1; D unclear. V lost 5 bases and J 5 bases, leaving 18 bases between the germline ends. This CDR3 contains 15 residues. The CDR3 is CASSPRRTGVTEAFF. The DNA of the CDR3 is TGTGCCAGCAGTCCCAGGAGGACTGGGGTGACTGAAGCTTTCTTT.

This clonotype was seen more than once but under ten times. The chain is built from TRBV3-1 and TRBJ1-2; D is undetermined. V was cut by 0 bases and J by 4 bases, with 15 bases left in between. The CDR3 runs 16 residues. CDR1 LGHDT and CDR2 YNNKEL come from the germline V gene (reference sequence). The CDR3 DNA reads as TGTGCCAGCAGCCAAGAGGGAGACAAGGTGATCTATGGCTACACCTTC. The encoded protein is CASSQEGDKVIYGYTF.

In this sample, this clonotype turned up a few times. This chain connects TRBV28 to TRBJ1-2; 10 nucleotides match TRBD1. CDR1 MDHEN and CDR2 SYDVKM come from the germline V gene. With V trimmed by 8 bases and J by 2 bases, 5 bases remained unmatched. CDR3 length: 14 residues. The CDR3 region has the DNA TGTGCCAGCGCCTCGACAGGGGGCAACTATGGCTACACCTTC. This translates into CASASTGGNYGYTF.

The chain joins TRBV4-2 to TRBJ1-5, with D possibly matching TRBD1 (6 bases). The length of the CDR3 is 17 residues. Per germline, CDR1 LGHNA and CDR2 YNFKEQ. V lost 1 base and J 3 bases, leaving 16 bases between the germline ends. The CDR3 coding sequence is TGTGCCAGCAGCCAAGTTGGGCAGGGGACCTCCAATCAGCCCCAGCATTTT. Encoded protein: CASSQVGQGTSNQPQHF.

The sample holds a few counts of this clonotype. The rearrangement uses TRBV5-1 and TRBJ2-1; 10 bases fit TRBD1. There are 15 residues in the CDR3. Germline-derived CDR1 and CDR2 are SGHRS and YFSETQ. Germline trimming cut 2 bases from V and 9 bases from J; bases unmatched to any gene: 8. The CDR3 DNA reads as TGCGCCAGCAGCTTTGTGAGACAGGGGGCTGGTGAGCAGTTCTTC. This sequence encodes CASSFVRQGAGEQFF.

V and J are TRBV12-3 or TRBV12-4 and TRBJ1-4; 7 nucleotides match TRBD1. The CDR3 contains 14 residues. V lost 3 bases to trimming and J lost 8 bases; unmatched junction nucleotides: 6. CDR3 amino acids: CASSFSRRGEKLFF. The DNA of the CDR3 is TGTGCCAGCAGTTTTTCTCGCAGGGGGGAAAAACTGTTTTTT.

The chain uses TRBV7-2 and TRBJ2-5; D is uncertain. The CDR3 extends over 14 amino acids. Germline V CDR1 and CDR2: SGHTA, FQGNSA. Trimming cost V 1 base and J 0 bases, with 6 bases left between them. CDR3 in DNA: TGTGCCAGCAGCTTAGACACGTACCAAGAGACCCAGTACTTC. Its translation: CASSLDTYQETQYF.

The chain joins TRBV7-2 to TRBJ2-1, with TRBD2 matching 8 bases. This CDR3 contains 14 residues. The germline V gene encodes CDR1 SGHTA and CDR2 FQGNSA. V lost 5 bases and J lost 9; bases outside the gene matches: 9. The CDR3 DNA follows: TGTGCCAGCAGCACCCGGGGGGGAGTGAGTGAGCAGTTCTTC. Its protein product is CASSTRGGVSEQFF.

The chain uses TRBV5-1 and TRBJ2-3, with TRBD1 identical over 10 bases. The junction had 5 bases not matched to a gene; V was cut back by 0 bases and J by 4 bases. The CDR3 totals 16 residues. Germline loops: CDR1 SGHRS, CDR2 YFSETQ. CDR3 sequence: CASSLAGTGVPDTQYF. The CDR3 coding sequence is TGCGCCAGCAGCTTGGCCGGGACAGGGGTCCCAGATACGCAGTATTTT.

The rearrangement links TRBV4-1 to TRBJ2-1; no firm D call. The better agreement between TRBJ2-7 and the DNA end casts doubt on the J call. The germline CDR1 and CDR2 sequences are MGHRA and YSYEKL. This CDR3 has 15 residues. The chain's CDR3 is CASSQGLLSYNEQYF. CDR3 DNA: TGCGCCAGCAGCCAAGGACTTCTATCCTACAATGAGCAGTACTTC.

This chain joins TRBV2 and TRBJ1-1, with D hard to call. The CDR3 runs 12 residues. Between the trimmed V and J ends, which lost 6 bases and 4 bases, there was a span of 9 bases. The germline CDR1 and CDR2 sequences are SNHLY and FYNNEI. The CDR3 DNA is TGTGCCAGCAGACGGTCGGGCACTGAAGCTTTCTTT. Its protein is CASRRSGTEAFF.

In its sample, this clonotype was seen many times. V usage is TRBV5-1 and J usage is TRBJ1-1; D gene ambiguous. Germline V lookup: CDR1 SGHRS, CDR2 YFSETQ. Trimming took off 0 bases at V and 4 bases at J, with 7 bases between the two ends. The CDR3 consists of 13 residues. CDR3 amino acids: CASSLAGFTEAFF. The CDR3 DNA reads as TGCGCCAGCAGCTTGGCAGGCTTCACTGAAGCTTTCTTT.

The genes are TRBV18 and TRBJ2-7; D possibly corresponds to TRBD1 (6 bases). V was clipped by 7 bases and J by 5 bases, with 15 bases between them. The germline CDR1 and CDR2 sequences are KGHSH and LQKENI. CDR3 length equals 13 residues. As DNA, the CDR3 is TGTGCCAGCTTTAACGACAGGTTAGACGAGCAGTACTTC. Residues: CASFNDRLDEQYF. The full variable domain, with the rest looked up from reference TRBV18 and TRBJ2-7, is NAGVMQNPRHLVRRRGQEARLRCSPMKGHSHVYWYRQLPEEGLKFMVYLQKENIIDESGMPKERFSAEFPKEGPSILRIQQVVRGDSAAYFCASFNDRLDEQYFGPGTRLTVT.

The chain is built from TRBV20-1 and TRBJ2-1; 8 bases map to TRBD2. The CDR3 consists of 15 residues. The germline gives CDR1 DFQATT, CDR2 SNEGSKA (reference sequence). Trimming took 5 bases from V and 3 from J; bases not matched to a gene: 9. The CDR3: CSAGAVAGIYNEQFF. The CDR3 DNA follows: TGCAGTGCTGGAGCGGTAGCGGGGATCTACAATGAGCAGTTCTTC.

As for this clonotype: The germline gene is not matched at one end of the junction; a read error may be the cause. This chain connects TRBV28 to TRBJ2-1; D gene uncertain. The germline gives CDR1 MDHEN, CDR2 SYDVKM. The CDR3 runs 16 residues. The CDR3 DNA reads TGTGCCTGCAGTCCCGTTCCTAGGGCTGCCAGCAATGAGCAGTTCTTC. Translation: CACSPVPRAASNEQFF.

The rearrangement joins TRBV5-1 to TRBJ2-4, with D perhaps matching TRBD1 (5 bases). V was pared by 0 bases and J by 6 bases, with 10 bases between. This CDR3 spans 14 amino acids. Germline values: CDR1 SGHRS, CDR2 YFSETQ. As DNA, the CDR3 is TGCGCCAGCAGCTTGGAGGGGAACGTAAACATTCAGTACTTC. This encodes CASSLEGNVNIQYF.

The CDR3 loop reads CASSEALTSVARLAKNIQYF. In nucleotides, the CDR3 is TGTGCCAGCAGTGAAGCGTTGACTAGCGTTGCCAGACTAGCCAAAAACATTCAGTACTTC. This sequence joins TRBV6-1 and TRBJ2-4; 8 positions match TRBD2. The CDR3 has 20 amino acids. Trimming removed 0 bases from V and 0 bases from J; junction bases left unmatched: 13. Germline assignment: CDR1 MNHNS and CDR2 SASEGT.

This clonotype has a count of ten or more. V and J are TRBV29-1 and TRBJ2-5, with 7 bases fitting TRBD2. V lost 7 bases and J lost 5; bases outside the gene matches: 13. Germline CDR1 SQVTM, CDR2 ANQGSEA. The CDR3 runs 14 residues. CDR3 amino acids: CSDTEGGDRETQYF. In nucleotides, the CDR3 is TGCAGCGATACCGAGGGAGGGGATCGGGAGACCCAGTACTTC.

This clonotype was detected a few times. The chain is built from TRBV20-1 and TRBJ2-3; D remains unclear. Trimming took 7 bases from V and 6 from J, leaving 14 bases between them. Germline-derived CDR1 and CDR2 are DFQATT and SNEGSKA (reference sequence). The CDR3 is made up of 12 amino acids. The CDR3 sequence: CSGTLASDTQYF. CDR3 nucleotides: TGCAGTGGCACTCTTGCCTCGGATACGCAGTATTTT.